What follows are 32 T cell receptor beta chains derived from one specimen sequenced in a study of regulatory and conventional T cells in RAG deficiency. This table comes from immunoSEQ multiplex PCR, and its TCRdb copy is limited to in-frame clones, with some not included. The table has tens of thousands of clones, around 90% seen once. Regulatory T cells were sorted from blood as CD4+ CD25-high CD127-low cells. A further study also used this sample, focusing on regulatory T cells. That publication notes: Amplification used 52 TRBV primers and 13 TRBJ primers.

The sequenced material came from Tregs sorted from blood. These receptors were taken from a human donor in good health.

J is TRBJ1-2 and V is TRBV2; 8 nucleotides align to TRBD1. V lost 7 bases, J lost 3 bases, and 7 bases stayed unmatched. The CDR3 has 14 amino acids. The V gene's germline CDR1 is SNHLY and CDR2 FYNNEI. Written as DNA, the CDR3 is TGTGCCAGCATAATGCGGACAGGGTACTATGGCTACACCTTC. This gives the protein CASIMRTGYYGYTF.

The chain links TRBV27 to TRBJ1-2; 7 bases match TRBD1. V was clipped by 2 bases and J by 0 bases; unmatched bases: 3. CDR1 and CDR2 from the germline V gene are MNHEY and SMNVEV (reference sequence). The CDR3 has 15 residues. CDR3 region: CASSLRDSANYGYTF. The CDR3 coding sequence is TGTGCCAGCAGTTTACGGGACAGTGCTAACTATGGCTACACCTTC.

The rearrangement joins TRBV5-1 to TRBJ2-3; D not certain. The ends were cut back, 4 bases at V and 3 bases at J, with 6 bases in the middle. Per the germline V gene, CDR1 is SGHRS and CDR2 is YFSETQ. This CDR3 spans 12 amino acids. The CDR3 spells CASSGVTDTQYF. As DNA, the CDR3 is TGCGCCAGCAGCGGGGTGACAGATACGCAGTATTTT.

This chain links TRBV7-9 with TRBJ1-6, with D hard to call. V gave up 0 bases and J gave up 8 bases, with 8 bases separating them. Looked up from germline, CDR1 is SEHNR and CDR2 is FQNEAQ (reference sequence). The CDR3 runs 14 residues. In DNA form, the CDR3 reads TGTGCCAGCAGCTTAGCCCTGGCGGATTCACCCCTCCACTTT. This encodes CASSLALADSPLHF.

The chain couples TRBV18 to TRBJ2-7; 7 nucleotides line up with TRBD1. With 5 bases clipped from V and 3 bases from J, the junction kept 10 bases outside the gene matches. The CDR3 contains 15 residues. Germline lookup yields CDR1 KGHSH and CDR2 LQKENI. CDR3 sequence reads: CASSEKGAWDYEQYF. The CDR3 bases are TGTGCCAGCTCAGAAAAGGGGGCTTGGGACTACGAGCAGTACTTC.

The chain recombines TRBV5-4 with TRBJ2-7; TRBD2 matches 12 bases. Unmatched junction bases numbered 3, after V lost 3 bases and J lost 2 bases. The CDR3 runs to 15 residues. Germline V gene lookup returns CDR1 SGHNT and CDR2 YYREEE (reference sequence). In nucleotides, the CDR3 is TGTGCCAGCAGCTCTCCTAGCGGGGGGGCCTACGAGCAGTACTTC. Amino acids: CASSSPSGGAYEQYF. Complete variable domain (other parts from reference TRBV5-4 and TRBJ2-7): ETGVTQSPTHLIKTRGQQVTLRCSSQSGHNTVSWYQQALGQGPQFIFQYYREEENGRGNFPPRFSGLQFPNYSSELNVNALELDDSALYLCASSSPSGGAYEQYFGPGTRLTVT.

The chain links TRBV10-2 to TRBJ1-3, with TRBD1 matching 7 bases. The CDR3 totals 15 residues. V was clipped by 5 bases and J by 2 bases; unmatched bases: 6. The germline V gene has CDR1 WSHSY and CDR2 SAAADI. The CDR3: CASSLEGATGNTIYF. The CDR3 nucleotides read TGCGCCAGCAGTTTAGAGGGGGCCACTGGAAACACCATATATTTT.

A few counts support this clone. The chain uses TRBV30 and TRBJ1-2; 8 nucleotides line up with TRBD1. CDR3 length: 12 residues. J was trimmed by 2 bases and V by 8 bases; bases with no gene match: 4. Germline CDR1 reads GTSNPN; CDR2 reads SVGIG (reference sequence). The CDR3 nucleotides read TGTGCCCTGGGACAGGTGAACTATGGCTACACCTTC. As protein: CALGQVNYGYTF.

This clone was observed a few times. This chain links TRBV7-2 with TRBJ1-1; TRBD1 agrees at 8 bases. V lost 8 bases and J lost 1; bases outside the gene matches: 3. Germline-derived CDR1 and CDR2 are SGHTA and FQGNSA. CDR3 length equals 13 residues. In nucleotides, the CDR3 is TGTGCCAGCTCCAGGGGGCAGAACACTGAAGCTTTCTTT. Its protein product is CASSRGQNTEAFF.

The V gene is TRBV30, the J gene TRBJ1-1, with a weak D call TRBD1 (6 bases). Germline V gene sequence: CDR1 GTSNPN, CDR2 SVGIG (reference sequence). V was shortened by 0 bases and J by 1 base, with 15 bases between the two germline ends. The CDR3 sequence is 16 residues long. CDR3 in DNA: TGTGCCTGGAGTGTGCGGACAGTCGCGGCGAACACTGAAGCTTTCTTT. Translation gives CAWSVRTVAANTEAFF. The full variable domain, completed using reference TRBV30 and TRBJ1-1, is SQTIHQWPATLVQPVGSPLSLECTVEGTSNPNLYWYRQAAGRGLQLLFYSVGIGQISSEVPQNLSASRPQDRQFILSSKKLLLSDSGFYLCAWSVRTVAANTEAFFGQGTRLTVV.

The V gene is TRBV9, the J gene TRBJ1-6; no reliable D call. Germline CDR1 is SGDLS and CDR2 is YYNGEE. V was shortened by 1 base and J by 8 bases, with 10 bases between the two germline ends. The CDR3 runs to 14 residues. CDR3 DNA: TGTGCCAGCAGCGTATCCCCCTTGGATTCACCCCTCCACTTT. Translated: CASSVSPLDSPLHF. Looking up the rest from reference TRBV9 and TRBJ1-6 gives the full variable domain: DSGVTQTPKHLITATGQRVTLRCSPRSGDLSVYWYQQSLDQGLQFLIQYYNGEERAKGNILERFSAQQFPDLHSELNLSSLELGDSALYFCASSVSPLDSPLHFGNGTRLTVT.

The chain links TRBV4-1 to TRBJ2-1; TRBD2 matches 10 bases. Germline values: CDR1 MGHRA, CDR2 YSYEKL. After removal of 0 bases from V and 5 bases from J, the junction contained 4 bases not matched to a gene. This CDR3 spans 16 amino acids. The CDR3 here is CASSQEASGGNNEQFF. The CDR3 region has the DNA TGCGCCAGCAGCCAAGAGGCTAGCGGGGGTAACAATGAGCAGTTCTTC.

The genes are TRBV25-1 and TRBJ2-2, with no clear D. V was cut by 8 bases and J by 3 bases, with 7 bases left in between. The CDR3 loop spans 12 amino acids. CDR1 is MGHDK, CDR2 SYGVNS, per germline. CDR3 bases: TGTGCCAGCGTCGATTACACCGGGGAGCTGTTTTTT. Translation gives CASVDYTGELFF.

The chain links TRBV7-2 to TRBJ1-3; D call uncertain. Trimming shortened V by 5 bases and J by 4 bases, and 9 bases separated the two germline ends. This CDR3 comprises 13 residues. CDR1 SGHTA and CDR2 FQGNSA come from the germline V gene. The CDR3 protein is CASSHERGNTIYF. The CDR3 bases are TGTGCCAGCAGCCACGAGAGGGGAAACACCATATATTTT. The full variable domain, rest sourced from reference TRBV7-2 and TRBJ1-3, is GAGVSQSPSNKVTEKGKDVELRCDPISGHTALYWYRQSLGQGLEFLIYFQGNSAPDKSGLPSDRFSAERTGGSVSTLTIQRTQQEDSAVYLCASSHERGNTIYFGEGSWLTVV.

This sequence joins TRBV2 and TRBJ1-2; TRBD1 matches 8 bases. V lost 8 bases to trimming and J lost 5 bases; unmatched junction nucleotides: 7. CDR1 is SNHLY, CDR2 FYNNEI, per germline. The CDR3 extends over 13 amino acids. CDR3 sequence reads: CASRGTGPYGYTF. The CDR3 DNA reads as TGTGCCAGCCGCGGGACAGGTCCTTATGGCTACACCTTC.

The V gene is TRBV28, the J gene TRBJ1-2, with D hard to call. This CDR3 is 15 amino acids long. Germline V gene lookup returns CDR1 MDHEN and CDR2 SYDVKM. V lost 5 bases and J lost 8, with 21 bases in between. CDR3 amino acids: CASSRIRAGTRGYTF. The DNA for the CDR3 is TGTGCCAGCAGTAGGATACGGGCGGGAACAAGAGGCTACACCTTC.

This clone was seen a single time. The rearrangement links TRBV11-2 to TRBJ2-5; 8 bases map to TRBD2. The V and J ends lost 1 base and 5 bases, in that order; junction bases with no gene match: 6. This CDR3 has 15 residues. Germline-derived CDR1 and CDR2 are SGHAT and FQNNGV. The CDR3 sequence is CASSLGGAGVETQYF. Here the CDR3 DNA reads TGTGCCAGCAGCTTAGGTGGAGCGGGGGTTGAGACCCAGTACTTC.

The V and J genes are TRBV29-1 and TRBJ1-2; a possible D gene is TRBD1 (5 bases). The CDR3 is made up of 14 amino acids. Trimming cost V 0 bases and J 4 bases, with 12 bases left between them. CDR1 is SQVTM and CDR2 is ANQGSEA in the germline V gene. Written as DNA, the CDR3 is TGCAGCGTTGAAGATCAGGGATCTTCCTATGGCTACACCTTC. Its translation is CSVEDQGSSYGYTF.

This chain uses TRBV11-3 with TRBJ1-6; TRBD1 matches 9 bases. The CDR3 spans 18 residues. Trimming removed 6 bases from V and 3 bases from J; junction bases left unmatched: 12. CDR1 is SGHNT, CDR2 YENEEA, per germline. The CDR3: CASRKGPTGGDYNSPLHF. CDR3 nucleotide sequence: TGTGCCAGCAGGAAGGGGCCTACAGGGGGCGACTATAATTCACCCCTCCACTTT.

The V and J genes are TRBV19 and TRBJ1-1; TRBD1 aligns across 8 bases. This CDR3 is built from 12 residues. Germline loops: CDR1 LNHDA, CDR2 SQIVND (reference sequence). J was trimmed by 10 bases and V by 9 bases; bases with no gene match: 10. CDR3 coding DNA: TGTGCCAGCACCCGCACAGGGGGGGTAGCTTTCTTT. Its translation: CASTRTGGVAFF.

The chain joins TRBV19 to TRBJ1-6; 7 positions match TRBD1. CDR1 and CDR2 (germline): LNHDA, SQIVND (reference sequence). J was trimmed by 9 bases and V by 6 bases; bases with no gene match: 5. This CDR3 spans 13 amino acids. The CDR3 here is CASSRGASSPLHF. In DNA form, the CDR3 reads TGTGCCAGTAGCAGGGGGGCGTCTTCACCCCTCCACTTT.

The V and J genes are TRBV10-3 and TRBJ2-3, with D possibly TRBD2 on 6 matching bases. Germline V gene sequence: CDR1 ENHRY, CDR2 SYGVKD. V lost 4 bases and J 0 bases, leaving 8 bases between the germline ends. There are 14 residues in the CDR3. CDR3 nucleotides: TGTGCCATCAGTGTCCGGGGGAGCACAGATACGCAGTATTTT. It codes for CAISVRGSTDTQYF.

The chain is built from TRBV7-6 and TRBJ1-5, with D unclear. This CDR3 comprises 13 residues. Trimming left V 1 base short and J 3 bases short, with 4 bases between. Per germline, CDR1 SGHVS and CDR2 FNYEAQ. The CDR3 loop is CASSLGFNQPQHF. CDR3 DNA: TGTGCCAGCAGCTTAGGCTTCAATCAGCCCCAGCATTTT.

This clone has just a few counts. This chain connects TRBV5-1 to TRBJ2-5; tentative D call: TRBD2 (5 bases). Germline V lookup: CDR1 SGHRS, CDR2 YFSETQ. Trimming took 4 bases from V and 1 from J, leaving 17 bases between them. CDR3 length equals 16 residues. Written as DNA, the CDR3 is TGCGCCAGCAGCCCCCGCCCAGGAGCGGTCCAAGAGACCCAGTACTTC. Translation: CASSPRPGAVQETQYF. The variable domain in full, completed from reference TRBV5-1 and TRBJ2-5, reads KAGVTQTPRYLIKTRGQQVTLSCSPISGHRSVSWYQQTPGQGLQFLFEYFSETQRNKGNFPGRFSGRQFSNSRSEMNVSTLELGDSALYLCASSPRPGAVQETQYFGPGTRLLVL.

The V and J genes are TRBV4-1 and TRBJ1-2, with TRBD1 matching 8 bases. CDR1 and CDR2 (germline): MGHRA, YSYEKL. V lost 0 bases to trimming and J lost 4 bases; unmatched junction nucleotides: 7. The CDR3 spans 16 residues. This chain's CDR3 is CASSQDLITGGYGYTF. CDR3 coding DNA: TGCGCCAGCAGCCAAGATCTCATCACAGGGGGCTATGGCTACACCTTC.

The chain links TRBV4-2 to TRBJ2-3; D perhaps matches TRBD1 (5 bases). The length of the CDR3 is 16 residues. V shed 4 bases and J shed 0 bases, with 14 bases lying between them. Germline CDR1 is LGHNA and CDR2 is YNFKEQ. The CDR3 DNA is TGTGCCAGCAGCCCCCGCGCAGGGTACAGCACAGATACGCAGTATTTT. The encoded protein is CASSPRAGYSTDTQYF.

This clone was detected once. V and J are TRBV14 and TRBJ1-1; D remains ambiguous. The V end lost 0 bases, the J end lost 11 bases, and 10 bases lay between the germline ends. The length of the CDR3 is 12 residues. In germline, CDR1 is SGHDN, CDR2 FVKESK. The DNA for the CDR3 is TGTGCCAGCAGCCAAGATAACAGTTGGGCTTTCTTT. This codes for CASSQDNSWAFF.

The chain combines TRBV30 with TRBJ1-1; 10 bases align to TRBD1. V gave up 0 bases and J gave up 5 bases; unmatched junction bases: 12. The CDR3 contains 17 residues. Germline V gives CDR1 GTSNPN, CDR2 SVGIG (reference sequence). This CDR3 is CAWSVRRTGGRGTEAFF. The CDR3 region has the DNA TGTGCCTGGAGTGTACGGAGGACAGGGGGGAGAGGTACTGAAGCTTTCTTT.

This chain links TRBV7-9 with TRBJ1-5; the D is unclear. This CDR3 is 14 amino acids long. The ends were cut back, 3 bases at V and 3 bases at J, with 9 bases in the middle. In germline, CDR1 is SEHNR, CDR2 FQNEAQ (reference sequence). This CDR3 reads CASSFGRANQPQHF. As DNA, the CDR3 is TGTGCCAGCAGCTTCGGCCGAGCCAATCAGCCCCAGCATTTT.

V and J are TRBV15 and TRBJ2-3, with TRBD1 as a possible D gene (6 bases). From germline, CDR1 is LNHNV and CDR2 YYDKDF (reference sequence). This CDR3 has 16 residues. The V end was cut by 1 base, the J end by 1 base, with 12 bases between. The CDR3, as DNA: TGTGCCACCAGCAGAGTGAGGGGGAAGGGCACAGATACGCAGTATTTT. Residues: CATSRVRGKGTDTQYF.

The rearrangement uses TRBV19 and TRBJ2-2; 7 bases fit TRBD1. The CDR3 length is 17 residues. After removal of 10 bases from V and 4 bases from J, the junction contained 18 bases not matched to a gene. The germline V gene encodes CDR1 LNHDA and CDR2 SQIVND (reference sequence). DNA for the CDR3: TGTGCCACCTCGCTGACAGGGAAGGGAGTAGGCACCGGGGAGCTGTTTTTT. It specifies CATSLTGKGVGTGELFF.

This clone is labeled as medium-sized (0.01 to 0.1%). The chain carries TRBV11-2 and TRBJ2-7; TRBD1 is a possible D gene (6 bases). Germline lookup yields CDR1 SGHAT and CDR2 FQNNGV. CDR3 length: 13 residues. The V end lost 6 bases, the J end lost 3 bases, and 12 bases lay between the germline ends. CDR3 bases: TGTGCCAGCAGTTATGACAGGTTCTACGAGCAGTACTTC. Amino acids: CASSYDRFYEQYF.